This TCR beta chain was sequenced during a study of identical twins. Findings of the study overall: For cord blood, abundant beta clonotypes had fewer insertions, unlike memory repertoires, which showed none. Beta out-of-frame twin sharing showed a weaker excess.

Germline V gene lookup returns CDR1 LGHDT and CDR2 YNNKEL (reference sequence). V trimming: 3 bases; J trimming: 5 bases; junction bases outside the gene matches: 7. CDR3 length equals 15 residues. This clonotype has just a few counts. Its target is unknown. TCRdb reprocessed the 5' RACE reads via MiXCR and lists one record per CDR3 protein. Found here are some 1,700,000 distinct CDR3 sequences, roughly 35% of them singletons; the top ten hold approximately 0.25%. The sample taken for sequencing was cord blood. V and J are TRBV3-1 and TRBJ1-1; 9 nucleotides line up with TRBD1. This receptor was identified in a newborn girl in good health. Here the CDR3 DNA reads TGTGCCAGCAGCCAGGGGGACAGGGTGAGGACTGAAGCTTTCTTT. This encodes CASSQGDRVRTEAFF.